This T cell receptor beta chain was identified during a study of tumor and adjacent non-tumor tissue in lung cancer (dated 2018 in TCRdb). Study-wide context: Patients with adenocarcinoma (approximately twelve), squamous cell carcinoma (2) and small cell lung cancer (1) were included in the cohort. The approximately 15 enrolled patients, of whom around ten were men and 5 were women, were aged about 31 to 80 years and were diagnosed with TNM stage I to III disease. Sequencing produced 130 million or so productive TCRbeta reads in total, an average of about 4.2 million reads per sample. Using bulk TCRbeta repertoires from 15 lung cancer patients, the study set lung tumor tissue side by side with matched distant non-tumor lung tissue. For each patient, one tumor sample and one normal lung sample were taken, giving thirty paired specimens that underwent TCRbeta CDR3 sequencing.

A remark on this clonotype: Its antigen is unknown. A junction boundary mismatches the germline segment, possibly from a read error.

RNA was isolated from bulk unsorted tissue, and RNA quality was assessed with a NanoDrop ND-1000 and an Agilent 2100. Normal lung samples were distant non-tumor tissue taken more than 3 cm from the tumor edge. The donors were newly diagnosed lung cancer patients admitted for thoracic surgery in China from August to November 2014 who had not received prior chemotherapy. Patients who had received previous radiotherapy or chemotherapy, or who had another concurrent cancer, were excluded from the study. Surgical tissue pieces of about 1-2 cm3 were preserved in RNAlater solution and stored at -80 °C until use. The CDR3 runs 16 amino acids, cysteine and phenylalanine included. Only CDR3 DNA is held: 48 bases, read in frame from base 1. Based on the germline V gene, the CDR1 and CDR2 sequences are SGHAT and FQNNGV. What the study reported, not specific to this receptor: TCR diversity (inverse Simpson) was significantly higher in tumor than in normal lung tissue (roughly 430 vs 170, P = 0.0075, Mann-Whitney U test). Neither the sequencing platform nor unique molecular identifiers are named or mentioned anywhere in the methods. Younger patients had significantly higher TCR diversity, and higher tumor TCR diversity was associated with shorter overall and disease-free survival. Because peripheral blood was not sequenced, blood TCRbeta repertoires in the lung cancer patients of the study were not examined. Only about 15 patients were included in the cohort, and the need for larger samples and more detailed clinical data was noted by the authors. The top 100 clones made up a significantly larger cumulative share of the repertoire in normal lung than in tumor tissue.

Libraries were constructed by multiplex PCR. Sequencing instrument: Illumina HiSeq 2500. TCRbeta libraries were constructed through three rounds of nested PCR with primers (Table S4) according to protocols adapted from ARM-PCR. Before sequencing, PCR products of 200-500 bp were cut from the gel and purified using the QIAquick gel extraction kit. In the paper's pipeline: Trimmomatic was used to clean the reads, FLASH merged the cleaned reads into complete CDR3 sequences, and MiTCR assigned the sequences to V(D)J germline segments. Clonal diversity was computed as the inverse Simpson's index with VDJtools. Productive reads were defined as in-frame sequences without a premature stop codon. The public reads were run again by TCRdb, first through fastp at Q25 and then through MiXCR, and only productive beta chains were kept. Here each entry gathers all rows of one CDR3 protein and keeps the most common genes and DNA. Clone size and V and J calls follow TCRdb, not the original study. The table for this sample lists about 100,000 distinct CDR3 sequences; 55% to 65% of them were counted only once. The ten top clones hold roughly 19% of the sample.

The rearrangement joined TRBV11-2 to TRBJ2-7, and 11 bases in between align with TRBD2. Material for sequencing was distant non-tumor lung tissue. The sequence derives from a young man with non-small cell lung cancer. The nucleotides are TGTGCCAGTAGCTTTTCCGGGACTAGCGGCCCCTACGAGCAGTACTTC. Translated, this gives CASSFSGTSGPYEQYF.